This T cell receptor (beta chain) was sequenced for a study of STAT5B mutations in CD4+ large granular lymphocyte leukemia. Remarks on this clone: Its matching antigen is unknown.

As originally analysed: Productive clonotypes were detectable down to 2.59 x 10-5 frequency. TCRdb keeps only in-frame clones here, not all; method: immunoSEQ multiplex PCR. The V and J calls and clone size come from that table; D and trimming were worked out from the DNA. The sample has 25,000 to 30,000 clones; just under 75% are singletons. The CDR3 has 15 amino acids. Germline V lookup: CDR1 MNHNY, CDR2 SVGAGI (reference sequence). The V and J ends lost 5 bases and 4 bases respectively, with 18 bases between them. Findings and limits, study-wide: Compared with healthy controls (2/35), patient top clones favored TRBV06 (8/27). No patients shared main leukemic clonotypes, though about 26% appeared at low frequency elsewhere.

The receptor was derived from a human donor in good health. Sequenced: CD4+ T cells from blood buffy coats. The J gene is TRBJ2-7, the V gene TRBV6-6, with D unclear. This CDR3 reads CASSILINPIYEQYF. In DNA, the CDR3 is TGTGCCAGCAGTATCCTTATAAATCCCATTTACGAGCAGTACTTC.